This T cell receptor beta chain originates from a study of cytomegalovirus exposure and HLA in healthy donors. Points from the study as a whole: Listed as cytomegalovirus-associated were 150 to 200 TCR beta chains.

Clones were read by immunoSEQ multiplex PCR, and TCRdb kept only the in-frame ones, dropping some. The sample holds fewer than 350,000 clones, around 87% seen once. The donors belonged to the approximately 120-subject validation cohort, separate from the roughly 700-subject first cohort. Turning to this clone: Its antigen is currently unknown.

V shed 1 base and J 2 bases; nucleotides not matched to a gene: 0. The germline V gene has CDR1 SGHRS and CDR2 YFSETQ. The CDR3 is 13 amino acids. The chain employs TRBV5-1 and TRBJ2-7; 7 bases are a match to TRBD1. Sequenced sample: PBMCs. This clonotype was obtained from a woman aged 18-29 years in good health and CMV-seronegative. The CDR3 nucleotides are TGCGCCAGCAGCTTGACAGGGGCCTACGAGCAGTACTTC. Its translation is CASSLTGAYEQYF.